Here is one T cell receptor beta chain with its context. Original analysis: By means of reference gene primer amplification, nucleated cell counts were estimated. Profiled with immunoSEQ multiplex PCR; TCRdb holds only in-frame clones, not every one. That table furnishes V, J and clone size, whereas the DNA furnished D and trimming. The data hold about 15,000 clones, with around 75% observed a single time. The data originate from a study of blood T cell repertoires in COVID-19. Overall study: Sites in the United States, Italy and Spain provided acute and convalescent COVID-19 samples. In each case, the material was cDNA or gDNA derived from T cells, B-cell-depleted T cells, or PBMCs.

The length of the CDR3 is 14 residues. V gave up 3 bases and J gave up 4 bases; unmatched junction bases: 4. The germline gives CDR1 LGHNA, CDR2 YSLEER. The chain is built from TRBV4-3 and TRBJ1-2; the match to TRBD1 covers 8 bases. This receptor was identified in a man in his fifties or sixties with acute or convalescent COVID-19. Sequencing used peripheral blood. The CDR3: CASSHHGQGYGYTF. The DNA of the CDR3 is TGCGCCAGCAGCCATCATGGACAGGGCTATGGCTACACCTTC.